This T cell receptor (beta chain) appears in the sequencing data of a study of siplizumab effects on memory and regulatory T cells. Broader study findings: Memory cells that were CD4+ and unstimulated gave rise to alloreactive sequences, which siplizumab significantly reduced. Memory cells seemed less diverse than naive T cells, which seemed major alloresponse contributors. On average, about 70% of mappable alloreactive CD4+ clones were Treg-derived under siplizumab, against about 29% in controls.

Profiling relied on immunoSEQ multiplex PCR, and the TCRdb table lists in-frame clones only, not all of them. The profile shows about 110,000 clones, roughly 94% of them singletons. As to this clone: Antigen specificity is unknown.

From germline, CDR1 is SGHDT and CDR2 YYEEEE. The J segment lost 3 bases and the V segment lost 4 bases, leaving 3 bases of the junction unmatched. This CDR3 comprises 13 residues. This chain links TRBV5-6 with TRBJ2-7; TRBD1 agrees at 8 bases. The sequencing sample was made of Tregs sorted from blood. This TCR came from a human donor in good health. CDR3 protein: CASSPDRGYEQYF. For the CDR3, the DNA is TGTGCCAGCAGCCCCGACAGGGGCTACGAGCAGTACTTC. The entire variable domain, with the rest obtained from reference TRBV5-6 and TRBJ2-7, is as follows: DAGVTQSPTHLIKTRGQQVTLRCSPKSGHDTVSWYQQALGQGPQFIFQYYEEEERQRGNFPDRFSGHQFPNYSSELNVNALLLGDSALYLCASSPDRGYEQYFGPGTRLTVT.